Each of the 7 T cell receptor beta chains below was sequenced from the same sample in a study of blood T cell repertoires in COVID-19 (dated by TCRdb to 2018 to 2020). Library prep was done by the immunoSEQ multiplex PCR assay. The table was pulled from immuneACCESS by TCRdb, which kept in-frame rearrangements only. Such tables lose some clones; where checked, under half of the loss comes from unresolved V genes, and the rest has no known cause. The sample table holds about 200,000 clones, of which 70% to 85% were seen once. The leading ten clones occupy 6% to 8% of the sample. Sequencing input: peripheral blood. These receptors were collected from a human donor with acute or convalescent COVID-19. The donor label of this sample is uncertain.

V and J are TRBV10-3 and TRBJ2-6, with 9 bases lining up with TRBD1. V trimming: 6 bases; J trimming: 0 bases; junction bases outside the gene matches: 6. The CDR3 runs to 17 residues. CDR1 is ENHRY, CDR2 SYGVKD, per germline. The CDR3 is CAIRTGTGISGANVLTF. In DNA form, the CDR3 reads TGTGCCATCAGAACCGGGACAGGGATCTCTGGGGCCAACGTCCTGACTTTC.

CDR3 sequence: CASSDLSGSGANVLTF. In DNA, the CDR3 is TGTGCCAGCAGTGACTTATCGGGATCTGGGGCCAACGTCCTGACTTTC. The chain is built from TRBV2 and TRBJ2-6, with D tentatively TRBD2 (5 bases). CDR1 SNHLY and CDR2 FYNNEI come from the germline V gene. The V end was cut by 3 bases, the J end by 1 base, with 10 bases between. This CDR3 is built from 16 residues. Complete variable domain (other parts from reference TRBV2 and TRBJ2-6): EPEVTQTPSHQVTQMGQEVILRCVPISNHLYFYWYRQILGQKVEFLVSFYNNEISEKSEIFDDQFSVERPDGSNFTLKIRSTKLEDSAMYFCASSDLSGSGANVLTFGAGSRLTVL.

The sample holds one count of this clone. The CDR3, as DNA: TGTGCCAGCTCACCCCAGGGGCCGACCGCCTCTGGAAACACCATATATTTT. Encoded protein: CASSPQGPTASGNTIYF. The chain carries TRBV18 and TRBJ1-3, with D possibly matching TRBD1 (6 bases). Germline V gene data show CDR1 as KGHSH and CDR2 as LQKENI. There are 17 residues in the CDR3. Trimming cost V 3 bases and J 0 bases, with 15 bases left between them. Combining the CDR3 with reference TRBV18 and TRBJ1-3 gives the whole variable domain NAGVMQNPRHLVRRRGQEARLRCSPMKGHSHVYWYRQLPEEGLKFMVYLQKENIIDESGMPKERFSAEFPKEGPSILRIQQVVRGDSAAYFCASSPQGPTASGNTIYFGEGSWLTVV.

The gene calls are TRBV3-1 (or the pseudogene TRBV3-2) and TRBJ1-3; 9 bases line up with TRBD1. The CDR3 is 16 amino acids. Germline trimming cut 2 bases from V and 0 bases from J; bases unmatched to any gene: 2. Looked up from germline, CDR1 is LGHDT and CDR2 is YNNKEL (reference sequence). The CDR3 DNA is TGTGCCAGCAGCCAAAGGGGACAGGGCTCTGGAAACACCATATATTTT. Residues: CASSQRGQGSGNTIYF.

The rearrangement uses TRBV11-2 and TRBJ2-1; 7 bases match TRBD2. The CDR3 covers 14 residues. V lost 1 base and J lost 9; bases outside the gene matches: 6. Germline-derived CDR1 and CDR2 are SGHAT and FQNNGV. CDR3 sequence: CASSLAGGVAEQFF. The DNA of the CDR3 is TGTGCCAGCAGCTTAGCTGGGGGGGTGGCTGAGCAGTTCTTC.

V gene TRBV11-2 combines with J gene TRBJ1-3; no reliable D call. Germline values: CDR1 SGHAT, CDR2 FQNNGV. Deletions cut 4 bases from V and 4 bases from J, with 11 bases between. The CDR3 extends over 14 amino acids. The CDR3 DNA sequence: TGTGCCAGCAGCTCATCGCGGGTAGGAAACACCATATATTTT. Translating it yields CASSSSRVGNTIYF. The full variable domain, completed using reference TRBV11-2 and TRBJ1-3, is EAGVAQSPRYKIIEKRQSVAFWCNPISGHATLYWYQQILGQGPKLLIQFQNNGVVDDSQLPKDRFSAERLKGVDSTLKIQPAKLEDSAVYLCASSSSRVGNTIYFGEGSWLTVV.

The chain recombines TRBV30 with TRBJ1-1, with a tentative D call TRBD1 (5 bases). CDR1 and CDR2 from the germline V gene are GTSNPN and SVGIG (reference sequence). The CDR3 consists of 13 residues. Trimming took off 4 bases at V and 5 bases at J, with 14 bases between the two ends. CDR3 bases: TGTGCCTGGAACCGGGAGGGGAGGACTGAAGCTTTCTTT. It translates to CAWNREGRTEAFF.